This T cell receptor (beta chain) was documented in a study of cytomegalovirus exposure and HLA in healthy donors. Study outcomes and limitations: By a later analysis, the bulk of CMV-associated TCR beta chains appeared HLA-restricted. Rare sequences made up most TCRs, while some public TCRs were found in many donors.

The PCR made use of 60 Vbeta and 13 Jbeta primers. In the study's own analysis: Tens of millions of unique TCR beta chains, roughly 11 million shared, were counted in a later analysis. Assay: immunoSEQ multiplex PCR; the TCRdb copy retains only in-frame clones and omits some. The DNA was the basis for D and trimming; V, J and clone size are from that table. Of under 200,000 clones in the sample, roughly 85% were seen once. Germline assignment: CDR1 SGHRS and CDR2 YFSETQ. The CDR3 has 16 residues. The V and J ends lost 2 bases and 5 bases, in that order; junction bases with no gene match: 10. As for this clone: The target antigen is unknown.

Material for sequencing was PBMCs. The rearrangement joins TRBV5-1 to TRBJ2-7, with 10 nucleotides matching TRBD2. This clonotype was sampled from a male donor in good health and CMV-seronegative. The CDR3, as DNA: TGCGCCAGCAGCTTCATCGGTAGCGGGAGGTTAAACGAGCAGTACTTC. Its translation: CASSFIGSGRLNEQYF.